Listed here is a single TCR beta chain. The antigen is undetermined. TCRdb's table, derived via immunoSEQ multiplex PCR, lists solely in-frame clones and lacks some. The table has over 100,000 clones, approximately 91% seen once. J was trimmed by 1 base and V by 5 bases; bases with no gene match: 8. The CDR3 length is 15 residues. Germline loops: CDR1 SGHRS, CDR2 YFSETQ. The data stem from a study of T cell responses to AZD1222 COVID-19 vaccine. Study-level findings and limits: Repertoire sampling occurred only after the peak T cell response.

The source is an adult in good health. V gene TRBV5-1 combines with J gene TRBJ1-1; 7 nucleotides match TRBD1. The sample in question was peripheral blood, obtained on day 0 of MenACWY control vaccination. CDR3 in amino acids: CASSKRGTANTEAFF. CDR3 nucleotide sequence: TGCGCCAGCAGTAAACGCGGGACAGCGAACACTGAAGCTTTCTTT.